This is a list of T cell receptor beta chains from one sample in a study of shared clonotypes between healthy human individuals. The protocol was immunoSEQ multiplex PCR, while the TCRdb copy is restricted to in-frame clones and leaves out a portion. This sample carries fewer than 1.6 million clones, about 98.5% of them seen once, and the ten largest clones take 0.36%. The sample comprised naive CD4+ T cells sorted from blood. The receptor set was obtained from a man aged 25-40 years in good health. Both conserved end residues are trimmed from each CDR3.

>TRBJ2-7|11|TRBV7-2
ASSLRGPYEQY
>TRBJ2-7|13|TRBV7-8
ASTTRGLGVYEQY
>TRBJ2-2|14|TRBV11-2
ASSKTSGRPPGELF
>TRBJ2-7|11|TRBV5-4
ASSLYSGYEQY
>TRBJ1-1|13|TRBV25-1
ASSEAGRVNTEAF
>TRBJ1-5|12|TRBV9
ASSVDTGAQPQH
>TRBJ1-1|10|TRBV2
ASSESRYEAF
>TRBJ2-1|15|TRBV7-2
ASSPAVALISYNEQF
>TRBJ2-2|13|TRBV25-1
ASSVTGTNTGELF
>TRBJ2-1|11|TRBV10-3
AISELQGNEQF
>TRBJ1-2|15|TRBV5-1
ASSSDLRVGKLYGYT
>TRBJ2-3|12|TRBV5-4
ASSSQESTDTQY
>TRBJ2-1|14|TRBV5-6
ASSLASGYFYNEQF
>TRBJ2-3|14|TRBV6-6
ASSYSVTGGTDTQY
>TRBJ2-5|13|TRBV18
ASSPLAGVVETQY
>TRBJ1-1|11|TRBV28
ASSLRTYTEAF
>TRBJ2-1|14|TRBV9
ASSVESLAAYNEQF
>TRBJ2-7|14|TRBV5-1
ASRLGAGKNSYEQY
>TRBJ2-3|15|TRBV4-3
ASSQEGRMSVTDTQY
>TRBJ1-2|13|TRBV18
ASSLWEESRNGYT
>TRBJ2-7|16|TRBV11-2
ASSLLLPLRPSSYEQY
>TRBJ2-4|9|TRBV2
ASRGDTLRY
>TRBJ2-1|11|TRBV6-5
ASRRSSGNEQF
>TRBJ2-6|14|TRBV6-1
ASSAQQGPGANVLT
>TRBJ2-3|15|TRBV9
ASSVGREGPSTDTQY
>TRBJ2-5|10|TRBV9
ASSVEGGTQY
>TRBJ2-2|13|TRBV4-3
ASSQRARDTGELF
>TRBJ2-5|12|TRBV6-5
ASTDSGREETQY
>TRBJ2-7|10|TRBV19
ASSSPHYEQY
>TRBJ2-2|11|TRBV4-3
ASSKERAGELF
>TRBJ2-7|13|TRBV6-6
ASSHGLAEPYEQY
>TRBJ1-1|10|TRBV2
ASSQGNTEAF
>TRBJ2-7|13|TRBV5-6
ASSPGLAGPYEQY
>TRBJ1-5|12|TRBV7-8
ASSLVPGGQPQH
>TRBJ1-3|14|TRBV15
ATSRDRLSSGNTIY
>TRBJ2-3|12|TRBV18
ASSPVEGPDTQY
>TRBJ2-2|15|TRBV13
ASSLGLMRVRTGELF
>TRBJ1-1|13|TRBV7-9
ASSLDPGGWTEAF
>TRBJ1-2|12|TRBV6-6
ASSPQGSNYGYT
>TRBJ1-5|13|TRBV11-2
ASSSSGGAGQPQH
>TRBJ2-5|10|TRBV7-9
ASSFGAETQY
>TRBJ2-2|13|TRBV6-5
ASSYVGLDTGELF
>TRBJ1-1|13|TRBV5-1
ASSLSAGVNTEAF
>TRBJ1-1|11|TRBV28
ASHRVMNTEAF
>TRBJ1-1|11|TRBV6-5
ASSTGLNTEAF